The present T cell receptor (beta chain) was sequenced within a study of shared clonotypes between healthy human individuals. Whole-study context: Donor composition was two women and a few men, aged 18 to 49. Points from the study as a whole: Among the subsets, naive ones generally showed larger estimated richness than memory ones.

Selected positively for CCR7 and CD45RO-negative, naive CD8 cells excluded terminally differentiated effector memory CD45RA+ cells. Nashville, Tennessee was home to all donors, each a Caucasian adult. This clone came up once. As yet, its antigen is unknown. How the authors handled the data: There were no quality scores in the junction-only immunoSEQ sequences, so filtering differed. Produced via immunoSEQ multiplex PCR; TCRdb's table is partial and in-frame only. V, J and clone size are those of that table, while D and trimming were read from the DNA. Of about 1,800,000 clones listed, approximately 94% are singletons. V gave up 2 bases and J gave up 8 bases, with 7 bases separating them. The germline V gene encodes CDR1 MGHRA and CDR2 YSYEKL. The CDR3 totals 12 residues.

The receptor's source is a young man in good health. J is TRBJ2-1 and V is TRBV4-1; D possibly uses TRBD1 or TRBD2 (5 bases each). The sample was naive CD8+ T cells sorted from blood. The CDR3 loop reads CASSQLGDEQFF. DNA for the CDR3: TGCGCCAGCAGCCAACTGGGGGATGAGCAGTTCTTC.